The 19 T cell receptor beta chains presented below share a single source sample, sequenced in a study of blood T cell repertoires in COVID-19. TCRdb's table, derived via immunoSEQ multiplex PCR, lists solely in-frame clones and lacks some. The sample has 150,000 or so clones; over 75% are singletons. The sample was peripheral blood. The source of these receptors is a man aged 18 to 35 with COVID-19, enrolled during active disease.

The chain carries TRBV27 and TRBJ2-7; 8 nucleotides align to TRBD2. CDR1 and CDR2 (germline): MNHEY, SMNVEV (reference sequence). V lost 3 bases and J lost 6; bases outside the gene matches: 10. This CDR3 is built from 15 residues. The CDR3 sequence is CASSFSTSEAREQYF. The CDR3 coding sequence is TGTGCCAGCAGTTTCTCGACTAGCGAGGCACGCGAGCAGTACTTC.

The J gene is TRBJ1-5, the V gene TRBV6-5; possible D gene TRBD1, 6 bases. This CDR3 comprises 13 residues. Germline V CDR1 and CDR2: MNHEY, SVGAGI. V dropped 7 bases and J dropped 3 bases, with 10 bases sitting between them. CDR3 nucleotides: TGTGCCAGCAAGGGACATCTCAATCAGCCCCAGCATTTT. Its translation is CASKGHLNQPQHF.

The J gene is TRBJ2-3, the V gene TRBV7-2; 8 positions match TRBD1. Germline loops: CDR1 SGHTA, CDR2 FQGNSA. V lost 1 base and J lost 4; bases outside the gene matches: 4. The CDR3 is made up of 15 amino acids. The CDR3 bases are TGTGCCAGCAGCTTAGTACAGGGGGTGGCAGATACGCAGTATTTT. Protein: CASSLVQGVADTQYF.

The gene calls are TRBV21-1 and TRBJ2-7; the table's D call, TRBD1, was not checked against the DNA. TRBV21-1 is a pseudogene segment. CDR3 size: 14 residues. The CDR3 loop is CASSTDRGTYEQYF. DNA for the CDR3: TGTGCCAGCAGCACTGACAGGGGGACCTACGAGCAGTACTTC.

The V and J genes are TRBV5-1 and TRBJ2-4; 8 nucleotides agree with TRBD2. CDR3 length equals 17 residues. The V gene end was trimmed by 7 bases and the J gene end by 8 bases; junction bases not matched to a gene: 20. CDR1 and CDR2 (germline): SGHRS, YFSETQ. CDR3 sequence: CASSRRGSGIGRDIQYF. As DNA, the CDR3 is TGCGCCAGCTCGCGTCGGGGTAGCGGGATAGGGAGAGACATTCAGTACTTC.

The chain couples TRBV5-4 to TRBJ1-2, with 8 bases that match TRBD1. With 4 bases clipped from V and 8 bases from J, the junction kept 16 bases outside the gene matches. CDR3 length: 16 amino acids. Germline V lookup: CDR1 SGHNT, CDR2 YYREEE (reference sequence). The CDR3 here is CASSLGTGDQTGGYTF. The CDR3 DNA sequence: TGTGCCAGCAGCCTGGGGACAGGTGACCAAACGGGGGGCTACACCTTC.

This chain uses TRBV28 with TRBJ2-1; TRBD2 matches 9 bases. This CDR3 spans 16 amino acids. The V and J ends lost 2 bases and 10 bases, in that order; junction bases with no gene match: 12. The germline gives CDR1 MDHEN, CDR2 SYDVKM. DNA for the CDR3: TGTGCCAGCAGTTTACCCAAAGGGACTAGCAAGATCGAGCAGTTCTTC. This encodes CASSLPKGTSKIEQFF.

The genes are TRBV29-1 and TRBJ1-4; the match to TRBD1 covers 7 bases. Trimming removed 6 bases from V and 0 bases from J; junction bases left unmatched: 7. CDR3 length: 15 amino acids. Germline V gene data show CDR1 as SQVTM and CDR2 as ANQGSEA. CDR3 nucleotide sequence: TGCAGCGTGGGGACAGCGACTGCAACTAATGAAAAACTGTTTTTT. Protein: CSVGTATATNEKLFF.

The CDR3 nucleotides read TGTGCCAGTCGGACCCCCGGGAGCGGGACAGATACGCAGTATTTT. Protein sequence: CASRTPGSGTDTQYF. V usage is TRBV19 and J usage is TRBJ2-3; D is perhaps TRBD2 (6 bases). Germline V CDR1 and CDR2: LNHDA, SQIVND (reference sequence). The V gene lost 8 bases and the J gene lost 3 bases, with 18 bases spanning the gap. The CDR3 length is 15 residues.

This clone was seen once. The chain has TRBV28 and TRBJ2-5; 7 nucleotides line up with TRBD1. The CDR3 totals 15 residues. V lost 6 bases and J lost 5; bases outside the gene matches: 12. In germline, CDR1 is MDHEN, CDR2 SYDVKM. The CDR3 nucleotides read TGTGCCAGCAGCCTTTCTTTGACAGGGTGGGAGACCCAGTACTTC. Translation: CASSLSLTGWETQYF.

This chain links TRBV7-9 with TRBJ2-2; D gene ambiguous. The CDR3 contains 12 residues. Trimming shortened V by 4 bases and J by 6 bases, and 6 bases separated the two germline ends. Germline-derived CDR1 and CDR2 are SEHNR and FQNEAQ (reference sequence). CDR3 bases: TGTGCCAGCAGCTCAGAATCCGGGGAGCTGTTTTTT. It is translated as CASSSESGELFF.

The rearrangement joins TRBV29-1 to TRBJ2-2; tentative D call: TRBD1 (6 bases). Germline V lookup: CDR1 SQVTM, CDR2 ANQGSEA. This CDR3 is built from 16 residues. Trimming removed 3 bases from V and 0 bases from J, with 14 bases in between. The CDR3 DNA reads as TGCAGCGTTGATGTGGGGGACACTTCGAACACCGGGGAGCTGTTTTTT. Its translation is CSVDVGDTSNTGELFF.

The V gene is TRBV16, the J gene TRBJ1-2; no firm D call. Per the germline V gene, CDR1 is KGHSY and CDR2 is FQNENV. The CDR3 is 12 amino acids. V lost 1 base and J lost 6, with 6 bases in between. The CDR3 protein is CASSQFANGYTF. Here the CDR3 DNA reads TGTGCCAGCAGCCAATTCGCGAATGGCTACACCTTC.

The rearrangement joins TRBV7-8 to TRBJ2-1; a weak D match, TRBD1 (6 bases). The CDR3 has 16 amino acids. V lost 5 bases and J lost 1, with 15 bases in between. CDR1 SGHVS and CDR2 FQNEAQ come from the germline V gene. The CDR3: CASSREAGVSYNEQFF. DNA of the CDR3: TGTGCCAGCAGCCGAGAAGCAGGGGTATCCTACAATGAGCAGTTCTTC.

This chain's CDR3 is CASSFGSSGNTIYF. The DNA of the CDR3 is TGTGCCAGCAGCTTTGGGAGCTCTGGAAACACCATATATTTT. The J gene is TRBJ1-3, the V gene TRBV5-4; D call uncertain. Trimming removed 2 bases at V and 0 bases at J, with 6 bases between. The CDR3 consists of 14 residues. Germline CDR1 reads SGHNT; CDR2 reads YYREEE (reference sequence).

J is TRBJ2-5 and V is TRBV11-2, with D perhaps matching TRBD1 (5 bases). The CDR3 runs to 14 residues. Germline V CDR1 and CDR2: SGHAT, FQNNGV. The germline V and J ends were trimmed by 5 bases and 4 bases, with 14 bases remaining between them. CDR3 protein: CASSPQTRVETQYF. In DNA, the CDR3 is TGTGCCAGCAGCCCCCAGACCAGGGTAGAGACCCAGTACTTC.

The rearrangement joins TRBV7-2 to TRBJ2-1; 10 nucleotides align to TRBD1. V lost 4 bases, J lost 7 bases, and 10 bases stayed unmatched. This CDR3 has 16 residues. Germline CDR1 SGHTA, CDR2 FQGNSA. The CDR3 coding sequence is TGTGCCAGCAGCTCAAAGACAGGGGGCGCGTGGAATGAGCAGTTCTTC. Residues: CASSSKTGGAWNEQFF.

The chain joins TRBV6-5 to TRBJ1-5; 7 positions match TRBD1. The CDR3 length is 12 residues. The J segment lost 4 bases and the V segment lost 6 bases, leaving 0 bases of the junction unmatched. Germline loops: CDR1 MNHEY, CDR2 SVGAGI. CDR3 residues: CASRQGNQPQHF. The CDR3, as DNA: TGTGCCAGCAGACAGGGGAATCAGCCCCAGCATTTT.

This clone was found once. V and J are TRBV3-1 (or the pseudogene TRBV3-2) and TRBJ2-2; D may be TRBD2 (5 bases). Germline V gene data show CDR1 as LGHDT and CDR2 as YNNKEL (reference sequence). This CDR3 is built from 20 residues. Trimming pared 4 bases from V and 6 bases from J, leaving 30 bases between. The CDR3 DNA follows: TGTGCCAGCAGCCCTCCTCGGGGTCCCAAGGGAGACGCTAGCCCCGGGGAGCTGTTTTTT. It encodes CASSPPRGPKGDASPGELFF.